The clone carrying this TCR beta chain was counted many times. Antigen specificity is unknown. This sample is drawn from a study of early T cells in non-severe SARS-CoV-2 infection. Germline CDR1 LNHNV, CDR2 YYDKDF (reference sequence). The V and J ends lost 1 base and 2 bases respectively, with 9 bases between them. The CDR3 consists of 15 residues. TCRdb re-derived calls from the 5' RACE reads in MiXCR, one entry per CDR3 protein. The table includes about 18,000 distinct CDR3 sequences, roughly 6.1% detected once. General study points: VDJdb-based matching was biased toward anti-spike CD8 responses and missed private and CD4 specificities.

Source material: whole blood. The chain uses TRBV15 and TRBJ1-5; D is unclear. This TCR came from an adult who was a healthcare worker with PCR-confirmed SARS-CoV-2 infection or an uninfected control (not recorded which). Here the CDR3 DNA reads TGTGCCACCAGCAGAGTTGACGGGGGCAATCAGCCCCAGCATTTT. Its protein is CATSRVDGGNQPQHF.